The 25 T cell receptor beta chains reported below all come from one sample, sequenced in a study of cytomegalovirus exposure and HLA in healthy donors. Profiled with immunoSEQ multiplex PCR; TCRdb holds only in-frame clones, not every one. The repertoire has 160,000 or so clones, 84% of them found once; the top ten carry 10% to 13%. The source material was PBMCs. Receptors were obtained from a man younger than 45 in good health and CMV-seropositive.

This chain joins TRBV6-1 and TRBJ1-5; no clear D. This CDR3 has 13 residues. V lost 7 bases to trimming and J lost 5 bases, with 12 bases between them. Germline V gives CDR1 MNHNS, CDR2 SASEGT. The CDR3 is CASTEAVDQPQHF. In nucleotides, the CDR3 is TGTGCCAGCACAGAGGCCGTCGATCAGCCCCAGCATTTT.

The rearrangement links TRBV28 to TRBJ2-1, with TRBD2 identical over 9 bases. The CDR3 contains 17 residues. Germline CDR1 and CDR2: MDHEN and SYDVKM. V shed 5 bases, J shed 4 bases, and the junction held 12 bases outside the gene matches. CDR3 DNA: TGTGCCAGCAGTCCGCCGGATGCGGGGGGGGATTACAATGAGCAGTTCTTC. It encodes CASSPPDAGGDYNEQFF.

With regard to this clone: A read error may produce the germline difference seen at one junction end. The chain uses TRBV15 and TRBJ1-2; D is possibly TRBD1 (6 bases). Looked up from germline, CDR1 is LNHNV and CDR2 is YYDKDF (reference sequence). CDR3 length equals 14 residues. DNA for the CDR3: TGTGCCACCAGCGGAGAACAGGGAAACGGAGGCTACACCTTC. Protein sequence: CATSGEQGNGGYTF.

The rearrangement uses TRBV9 and TRBJ2-1, with D unclear. The germline V gene encodes CDR1 SGDLS and CDR2 YYNGEE. The V gene lost 2 bases and the J gene lost 6 bases, with 6 bases spanning the gap. The length of the CDR3 is 12 residues. The CDR3 DNA reads as TGTGCCAGCAGCGTTCCCCGCAATGAGCAGTTCTTC. As protein: CASSVPRNEQFF. Drawing the rest from reference TRBV9 and TRBJ2-1, the complete variable domain is DSGVTQTPKHLITATGQRVTLRCSPRSGDLSVYWYQQSLDQGLQFLIQYYNGEERAKGNILERFSAQQFPDLHSELNLSSLELGDSALYFCASSVPRNEQFFGPGTRLTVL.

The rearrangement joins TRBV7-9 to TRBJ1-6; 9 bases line up with TRBD1. Per the germline V gene, CDR1 is SEHNR and CDR2 is FQNEAQ (reference sequence). V lost 1 base to trimming and J lost 7 bases; unmatched junction nucleotides: 2. The CDR3 contains 15 residues. CDR3: CASSLETGGNSPLHF. Written as DNA, the CDR3 is TGTGCCAGCAGCTTAGAGACAGGGGGGAATTCACCCCTCCACTTT.

The CDR3 sequence is CAWRSERYYEQYF. Here the CDR3 DNA reads TGTGCCTGGAGATCCGAGAGATACTACGAGCAGTACTTC. The chain is built from TRBV30 and TRBJ2-7; D ambiguous. V lost 3 bases, J lost 3 bases, and 12 bases lay in between. Germline CDR1 GTSNPN, CDR2 SVGIG (reference sequence). The CDR3 is 13 residues long.

V usage is TRBV10-3 and J usage is TRBJ1-2; D is ambiguous. Between the trimmed V and J ends, which lost 4 bases and 11 bases, there was a span of 14 bases. The germline gives CDR1 ENHRY, CDR2 SYGVKD. The CDR3 totals 12 residues. The CDR3 nucleotides read TGTGCCATCAGTGGCGAGGAGCAGTTATACACCTTC. Residues: CAISGEEQLYTF.

This clone is a singleton in its sample. The V gene is TRBV5-1, the J gene TRBJ2-2; D is possibly TRBD2 (5 bases). V lost 1 base to trimming and J lost 4 bases, with 11 bases between them. CDR1 and CDR2 (germline): SGHRS, YFSETQ. The CDR3 loop spans 15 amino acids. DNA of the CDR3: TGCGCCAGCAGCTTGATTGGGGAGTCCACCGGGGAGCTGTTTTTT. Protein: CASSLIGESTGELFF.

This chain links TRBV5-1 with TRBJ2-3; D gene unclear. This CDR3 has 14 amino acids. The V gene's germline CDR1 is SGHRS and CDR2 YFSETQ. V was cut by 0 bases and J by 3 bases, with 8 bases left in between. For the CDR3, the DNA is TGCGCCAGCAGCTTGGGTGAGAGAACAGATACGCAGTATTTT. Its translation is CASSLGERTDTQYF.

The chain employs TRBV30 and TRBJ2-2, with 14 bases matching TRBD2. The CDR3 has 17 amino acids. Germline loops: CDR1 GTSNPN, CDR2 SVGIG (reference sequence). The V segment lost 8 bases and the J segment 4 bases; nucleotides outside the gene matches: 12. CDR3 residues: CAGRGLAGAVVTGELFF. The CDR3 DNA reads TGTGCCGGACGGGGACTAGCGGGAGCGGTGGTCACCGGGGAGCTGTTTTTT.

This clone came up a few times. The genes are TRBV7-3 and TRBJ2-7; 7 bases are shared with TRBD2. Germline V gene sequence: CDR1 SGHTA, CDR2 FQGTGA. The CDR3 length is 13 residues. J was trimmed by 7 bases and V by 5 bases; bases with no gene match: 8. CDR3 DNA: TGTGCCAGCAGCGAAGGATCGGGGGGAGAGCAGTACTTC. Encoded protein: CASSEGSGGEQYF.

This clone showed up just once. The chain joins TRBV2 to TRBJ2-2; D not certain. Germline CDR1 SNHLY, CDR2 FYNNEI. CDR3 length: 15 residues. V shed 6 bases and J shed 6 bases, with 17 bases lying between them. For the CDR3, the DNA is TGTGCCAGCAGCGAGCGTTCCGGGTATGCCGGGGAGCTGTTTTTT. It is translated as CASSERSGYAGELFF.

The rearrangement uses TRBV9 and TRBJ2-2, with 9 bases fitting TRBD1. The CDR3 runs to 15 residues. V was pared by 4 bases and J by 5 bases, with 6 bases of the junction left unmatched. The germline V gene has CDR1 SGDLS and CDR2 YYNGEE. The CDR3 DNA reads as TGTGCCAGCAGCACTCGGGACAGGGAGACCGGGGAGCTGTTTTTT. Translation: CASSTRDRETGELFF.

This clone was seen only once. The gene calls are TRBV21-1 and TRBJ2-7; the table's D call, TRBD1, has no DNA check behind it. TRBV21-1 is an annotated pseudogene. The CDR3 is made up of 14 amino acids. The CDR3 nucleotides are TGTGCCAGCAGCAAAAGGGACAGCTTTTACGAGCAGTACTTC. Its protein is CASSKRDSFYEQYF.

Many counts were recorded for this clone. CDR3 nucleotide sequence: TGTGCCAGCCAACTAGCGGGAGGCAGAGACGAGCAGTACTTC. Its protein is CASQLAGGRDEQYF. The J gene is TRBJ2-7, the V gene TRBV19; 12 bases line up with TRBD2. The length of the CDR3 is 14 residues. Trimming cost V 9 bases and J 5 bases; bases outside gene matches: 8. Germline assignment: CDR1 LNHDA and CDR2 SQIVND (reference sequence).

This clone has only a few counts. The V call is TRBV7-3, the J call TRBJ2-5; tentative D call: TRBD1 (6 bases). Germline loops: CDR1 SGHTA, CDR2 FQGTGA. Between the trimmed V and J ends, which lost 5 bases and 4 bases, there was a span of 11 bases. The CDR3 runs to 13 residues. The chain's CDR3 is CASSQGHRETQYF. The CDR3, as DNA: TGTGCCAGCAGCCAGGGGCATCGAGAGACCCAGTACTTC.

The chain is built from TRBV7-3 and TRBJ2-3; 9 bases fit TRBD2. Trimming took 7 bases from V and 2 from J; bases not matched to a gene: 4. Germline V gives CDR1 SGHTA, CDR2 FQGTGA. The CDR3 is 14 amino acids. CDR3 sequence (DNA): TGTGCCAGCAATAGCGGGGGAACCACAGATACGCAGTATTTT. It encodes CASNSGGTTDTQYF. Looking up the rest from reference TRBV7-3 and TRBJ2-3 gives the full variable domain: GAGVSQTPSNKVTEKGKYVELRCDPISGHTALYWYRQSLGQGPEFLIYFQGTGAADDSGLPNDRFFAVRPEGSVSTLKIQRTERGDSAVYLCASNSGGTTDTQYFGPGTRLTVL.

The chain recombines TRBV5-6 with TRBJ2-7; no firm D call. V lost 3 bases, J lost 4 bases, and 8 bases lay in between. CDR1 is SGHDT and CDR2 is YYEEEE in the germline V gene. The CDR3 extends over 12 amino acids. The CDR3 sequence is CASSYTRYEQYF. CDR3 sequence (DNA): TGTGCCAGCAGCTATACCCGGTACGAGCAGTACTTC.

The chain recombines TRBV5-1 with TRBJ2-1, with D tentatively TRBD2 (6 bases). The CDR3 runs to 18 residues. Per germline, CDR1 SGHRS and CDR2 YFSETQ. Trimming took off 0 bases at V and 0 bases at J, with 16 bases between the two ends. The CDR3 spells CASSLGPSDRFSYNEQFF. The DNA for the CDR3 is TGCGCCAGCAGCTTGGGGCCTAGCGATAGATTCTCCTACAATGAGCAGTTCTTC.

V gene TRBV7-2 combines with J gene TRBJ1-5; the D gene is possibly TRBD1 (5 bases). Germline V lookup: CDR1 SGHTA, CDR2 FQGNSA. The CDR3 contains 15 residues. V lost 6 bases to trimming and J lost 6 bases, with 18 bases between them. CDR3 in amino acids: CASSLVAGEGQPQHF. CDR3 sequence (DNA): TGTGCCAGCAGTCTAGTGGCGGGGGAGGGTCAGCCCCAGCATTTT.

The gene calls are TRBV5-6 and TRBJ2-2; the D gene is possibly TRBD2 (5 bases). From germline, CDR1 is SGHDT and CDR2 YYEEEE. Between the trimmed V and J ends, which lost 0 bases and 3 bases, there was a span of 9 bases. The CDR3 loop spans 15 amino acids. The CDR3 sequence: CASSLAPGYTGELFF. DNA of the CDR3: TGTGCCAGCAGCTTGGCCCCGGGGTACACCGGGGAGCTGTTTTTT. The full variable domain, rest sourced from reference TRBV5-6 and TRBJ2-2, is DAGVTQSPTHLIKTRGQQVTLRCSPKSGHDTVSWYQQALGQGPQFIFQYYEEEERQRGNFPDRFSGHQFPNYSSELNVNALLLGDSALYLCASSLAPGYTGELFFGEGSRLTVL.

The chain recombines TRBV4-3 with TRBJ1-5; 8 bases align to TRBD1. J gave up 0 bases and V 4 bases, and 5 bases lay outside the gene matches. Germline V gives CDR1 LGHNA, CDR2 YSLEER. There are 16 residues in the CDR3. The CDR3 DNA sequence: TGCGCCAGCAGCCCGGGGACAGGACTTAGCAATCAGCCCCAGCATTTT. This codes for CASSPGTGLSNQPQHF.

This clone appeared a single time. The chain is built from TRBV10-3 and TRBJ2-1, with D perhaps TRBD2 (7 bases). V was shortened by 6 bases and J by 10 bases, with 25 bases between the two germline ends. CDR1 ENHRY and CDR2 SYGVKD come from the germline V gene. The CDR3 loop spans 16 amino acids. CDR3 sequence: CAISRRGGGAFREQFF. In nucleotides, the CDR3 is TGTGCCATCAGCCGCCGAGGGGGGGGTGCTTTCAGGGAGCAGTTCTTC.

The table lists this clone with a count of one. V is TRBV5-4 and J is TRBJ2-7; 8 positions match TRBD2. The CDR3 has 15 residues. J lost 2 bases, V lost 1 base, and 5 bases had no gene match. Germline V gives CDR1 SGHNT, CDR2 YYREEE (reference sequence). In nucleotides, the CDR3 is TGTGCCAGCAGCTTGAGGGCGGGGGGTCCCTACGAGCAGTACTTC. Amino acid sequence: CASSLRAGGPYEQYF.

V is TRBV27 and J is TRBJ1-1; 7 bases line up with TRBD1. V lost 2 bases to trimming and J lost 1 base; unmatched junction nucleotides: 1. Germline CDR1 MNHEY, CDR2 SMNVEV (reference sequence). There are 14 residues in the CDR3. CDR3 sequence (DNA): TGTGCCAGCAGTTTAGGACAGGCGAACACTGAAGCTTTCTTT. Amino acid sequence: CASSLGQANTEAFF.